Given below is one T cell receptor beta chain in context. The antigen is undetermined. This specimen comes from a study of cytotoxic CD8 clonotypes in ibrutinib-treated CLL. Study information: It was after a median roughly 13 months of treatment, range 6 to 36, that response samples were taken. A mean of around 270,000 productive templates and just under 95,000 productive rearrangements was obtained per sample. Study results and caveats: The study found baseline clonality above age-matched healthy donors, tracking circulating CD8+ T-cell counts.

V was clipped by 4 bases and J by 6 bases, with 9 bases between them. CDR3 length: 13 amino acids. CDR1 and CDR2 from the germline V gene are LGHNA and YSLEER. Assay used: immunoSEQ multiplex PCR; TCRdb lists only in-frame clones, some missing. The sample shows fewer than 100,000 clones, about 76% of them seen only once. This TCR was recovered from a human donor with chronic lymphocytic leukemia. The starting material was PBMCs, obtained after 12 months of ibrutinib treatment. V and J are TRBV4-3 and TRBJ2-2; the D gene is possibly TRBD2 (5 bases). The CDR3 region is CASSRTSSGELFF. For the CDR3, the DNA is TGCGCCAGCAGCCGAACTAGTTCCGGGGAGCTGTTTTTT.